The 9 T cell receptor beta chains listed next were all sequenced from one sample in a study of blood T cell repertoires in COVID-19. The protocol was immunoSEQ multiplex PCR, while the TCRdb copy is restricted to in-frame clones and leaves out a portion. The sample holds some 110,000 clones, 86% seen once. The source material was peripheral blood. These receptor sequences come from a man between 65 and 80 years old who had recovered from COVID-19.

This chain connects TRBV28 to TRBJ2-3; 11 bases agree with TRBD1. The CDR3 sequence is 15 residues long. J was trimmed by 5 bases and V by 4 bases; bases with no gene match: 5. Germline V CDR1 and CDR2: MDHEN, SYDVKM. The CDR3 loop reads CASSSLGTGGDTQYF. Here the CDR3 DNA reads TGTGCCAGCAGTTCTCTGGGGACAGGGGGAGATACGCAGTATTTT.

The chain employs TRBV10-3 and TRBJ1-2; tentative D call: TRBD1 (6 bases). The CDR3 length is 13 residues. The germline gives CDR1 ENHRY, CDR2 SYGVKD. V lost 4 bases and J 6 bases, leaving 12 bases between the germline ends. CDR3 loop: CAISGTRGNGYTF. In nucleotides, the CDR3 is TGTGCCATCAGTGGAACCAGGGGTAATGGCTACACCTTC.

This chain uses TRBV5-1 with TRBJ2-2; the match to TRBD1 covers 9 bases. Trimming cost V 0 bases and J 0 bases; bases outside gene matches: 9. The CDR3 is 19 residues long. The V gene's germline CDR1 is SGHRS and CDR2 YFSETQ. Here the CDR3 DNA reads TGCGCCAGCAGCTTGGCCGGACAGGGGTCTTCAACGAACACCGGGGAGCTGTTTTTT. Its protein product is CASSLAGQGSSTNTGELFF.

The chain carries TRBV18 and TRBJ2-3; 8 bases fit TRBD2. CDR1 is KGHSH and CDR2 is LQKENI in the germline V gene. Trimming cost V 4 bases and J 4 bases; bases outside gene matches: 4. This CDR3 comprises 14 residues. CDR3 residues: CASSLPGLADTQYF. The CDR3 DNA sequence: TGTGCCAGCTCACTTCCGGGACTAGCAGATACGCAGTATTTT.

This clone has a single count. V is TRBV5-6 and J is TRBJ1-5, with D possibly matching TRBD1 (5 bases). CDR3 length: 12 residues. Trimming took 4 bases from V and 9 from J, leaving 11 bases between them. Germline assignment: CDR1 SGHDT and CDR2 YYEEEE. This CDR3 reads CASSKQGWPQHF. Here the CDR3 DNA reads TGTGCCAGCAGCAAGCAGGGTTGGCCCCAGCATTTT. Looking up the rest from reference TRBV5-6 and TRBJ1-5 gives the full variable domain: DAGVTQSPTHLIKTRGQQVTLRCSPKSGHDTVSWYQQALGQGPQFIFQYYEEEERQRGNFPDRFSGHQFPNYSSELNVNALLLGDSALYLCASSKQGWPQHFGDGTRLSIL.

This chain links TRBV24-1 with TRBJ2-1; D unresolved. Germline-derived CDR1 and CDR2 are KGHDR and SFDVKD. Trimming took 0 bases from V and 0 from J, leaving 8 bases between them. CDR3 length: 16 residues. The CDR3 region has the DNA TGTGCCACCAGTGATTTGACCCCGGGCTCCTACAATGAGCAGTTCTTC. Its protein is CATSDLTPGSYNEQFF.

This clone was picked up one time. This rearrangement joins TRBV3-1 (or the pseudogene TRBV3-2) to TRBJ2-3, with 7 bases that match TRBD2. Germline CDR1 is LGHDT and CDR2 is YNNKEL (reference sequence). Trimming cost V 3 bases and J 0 bases; bases outside gene matches: 3. The CDR3 runs to 15 residues. The CDR3 DNA reads TGTGCCAGCAGCCAGCCGGGGGGTAGCACAGATACGCAGTATTTT. Translating gives CASSQPGGSTDTQYF.

This chain joins TRBV19 and TRBJ1-3, with 7 bases that match TRBD1. CDR3 size: 15 residues. The germline V gene has CDR1 LNHDA and CDR2 SQIVND (reference sequence). V gave up 8 bases and J gave up 0 bases; unmatched junction bases: 7. CDR3 loop: CASLGGRGSGNTIYF. CDR3 sequence (DNA): TGTGCCAGTTTAGGGGGCAGGGGCTCTGGAAACACCATATATTTT.

CDR3 loop: CASRLEGADYGYTF. CDR3 nucleotide sequence: TGCGCCAGCAGATTAGAGGGGGCTGACTATGGCTACACCTTC. The genes are TRBV5-1 and TRBJ1-2; 7 nucleotides align to TRBD1. This CDR3 is built from 14 residues. Germline assignment: CDR1 SGHRS and CDR2 YFSETQ. Trimming took 5 bases from V and 3 from J; bases not matched to a gene: 7.